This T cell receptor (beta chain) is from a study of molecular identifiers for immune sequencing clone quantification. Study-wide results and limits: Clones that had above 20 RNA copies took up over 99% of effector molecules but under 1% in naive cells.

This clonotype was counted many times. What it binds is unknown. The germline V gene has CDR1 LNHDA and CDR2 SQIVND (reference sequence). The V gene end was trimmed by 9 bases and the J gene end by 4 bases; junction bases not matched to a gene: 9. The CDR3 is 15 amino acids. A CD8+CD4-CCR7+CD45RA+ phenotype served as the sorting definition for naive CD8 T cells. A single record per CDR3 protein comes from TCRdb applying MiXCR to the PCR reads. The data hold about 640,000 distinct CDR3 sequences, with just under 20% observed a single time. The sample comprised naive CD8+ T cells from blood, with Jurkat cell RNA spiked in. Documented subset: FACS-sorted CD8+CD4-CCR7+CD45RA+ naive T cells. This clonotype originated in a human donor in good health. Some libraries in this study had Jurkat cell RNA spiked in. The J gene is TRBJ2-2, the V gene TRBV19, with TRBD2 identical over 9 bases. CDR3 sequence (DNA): TGTGCCAGCAGCCCAGCGGGAGGTGGCACCGGGGAGCTGTTTTTT. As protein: CASSPAGGGTGELFF.